The next 14 T cell receptor beta chains were all read from a single sample in a study of control samples from healthy donors and cancer patients. Method: immunoSEQ multiplex PCR; TCRdb's copy keeps in-frame clones and lacks some. The sample consists of tens of thousands of clones, around 79% of them appearing once. The sequenced sample consisted of PBMCs. These receptors were taken from a man between 60 and 70 years old with head and neck cancer.

This chain joins TRBV7-9 and TRBJ2-7, with 9 bases lining up with TRBD1. The CDR3 is 16 residues long. Germline CDR1 reads SEHNR; CDR2 reads FQNEAQ (reference sequence). The trim removed 6 bases at V and 6 bases at J, leaving 15 bases unmatched. CDR3 sequence: CASSLGRQGEFVEQYF. CDR3 bases: TGTGCCAGCAGTCTCGGTAGACAGGGGGAATTTGTCGAGCAGTACTTC.

In this sample, this clone turned up a few times. This chain links TRBV9 with TRBJ2-5, with D perhaps matching TRBD1 or TRBD2 (5 bases each). V lost 4 bases and J lost 1, with 11 bases in between. This CDR3 has 14 amino acids. The germline V gene encodes CDR1 SGDLS and CDR2 YYNGEE. CDR3 coding DNA: TGTGCCAGCAGCCGAATTGGGGGCCAAGAGACCCAGTACTTC. It yields the protein CASSRIGGQETQYF. The variable domain in full, completed from reference TRBV9 and TRBJ2-5, reads DSGVTQTPKHLITATGQRVTLRCSPRSGDLSVYWYQQSLDQGLQFLIQYYNGEERAKGNILERFSAQQFPDLHSELNLSSLELGDSALYFCASSRIGGQETQYFGPGTRLLVL.

This sequence joins TRBV9 and TRBJ2-3; 7 bases match TRBD2. This CDR3 is built from 15 residues. CDR1 and CDR2 from the germline V gene are SGDLS and YYNGEE. V was clipped by 4 bases and J by 7 bases; unmatched bases: 12. For the CDR3, the DNA is TGTGCCAGCAGCTCCCAAGGGCGGGAGATAAATACGCAGTATTTT. As protein: CASSSQGREINTQYF.

The gene calls are TRBV6-5 and TRBJ2-7; D is possibly TRBD1 (6 bases). V was cut by 7 bases and J by 6 bases, with 22 bases left in between. This CDR3 has 15 amino acids. The germline V gene encodes CDR1 MNHEY and CDR2 SVGAGI. The CDR3 protein is CASTERQDGLSEQYF. Here the CDR3 DNA reads TGTGCCAGCACCGAGAGACAGGACGGCCTCTCCGAGCAGTACTTC.

This chain joins TRBV19 and TRBJ2-6; D possibly corresponds to TRBD2 (6 bases). V was shortened by 6 bases and J by 0 bases, with 18 bases between the two germline ends. CDR1 is LNHDA and CDR2 is SQIVND in the germline V gene (reference sequence). The CDR3 covers 18 residues. The CDR3 DNA follows: TGTGCCAGTAGCAACGGACATCGGGGGAACTCTGGGGCCAACGTCCTGACTTTC. Its translation is CASSNGHRGNSGANVLTF. The full variable domain, with the rest looked up from reference TRBV19 and TRBJ2-6, is DGGITQSPKYLFRKEGQNVTLSCEQNLNHDAMYWYRQDPGQGLRLIYYSQIVNDFQKGDIAEGYSVSREKKESFPLTVTSAQKNPTAFYLCASSNGHRGNSGANVLTFGAGSRLTVL.

The rearrangement links TRBV2 to TRBJ2-3, with a tentative D call TRBD1 (6 bases). Germline V gene sequence: CDR1 SNHLY, CDR2 FYNNEI. Trimming cost V 3 bases and J 4 bases, with 17 bases left between them. CDR3 length equals 16 residues. The CDR3: CASSDLLGARADTQYF. CDR3 DNA sequence: TGTGCCAGCAGTGACCTCTTGGGGGCGCGGGCAGATACGCAGTATTTT.

The chain recombines TRBV9 with TRBJ2-7; 9 nucleotides match TRBD1. Trimming removed 0 bases from V and 6 bases from J; junction bases left unmatched: 7. Germline V gene sequence: CDR1 SGDLS, CDR2 YYNGEE. CDR3 length: 15 residues. The CDR3 DNA reads as TGTGCCAGCAGCGTAGGAGGGACAGGGCGTCCCGAGCAGTACTTC. Residues: CASSVGGTGRPEQYF.

This clone was observed a single time. V usage is TRBV5-6 and J usage is TRBJ2-3; TRBD2 matches 14 bases. Trimming took 4 bases from V and 0 from J; bases not matched to a gene: 10. The CDR3 is 19 residues long. Germline V gene lookup returns CDR1 SGHDT and CDR2 YYEEEE. The chain's CDR3 is CASSVGLAGVRSSTDTQYF. CDR3 sequence (DNA): TGTGCCAGCAGCGTGGGACTAGCGGGAGTTCGATCTAGCACAGATACGCAGTATTTT.

The chain links TRBV3-1 (or the pseudogene TRBV3-2) to TRBJ2-4; TRBD2 agrees at 10 bases. The CDR3 extends over 18 amino acids. CDR1 and CDR2 from the germline V gene are LGHDT and YNNKEL (reference sequence). V dropped 4 bases and J dropped 5; count of bases not matched to a gene: 14. This CDR3 is CASSPGLAEGAWENIQYF. CDR3 bases: TGTGCCAGCAGCCCCGGACTAGCGGAGGGAGCGTGGGAAAACATTCAGTACTTC.

The chain links TRBV18 to TRBJ2-5; the D gene is possibly TRBD1 (6 bases). V lost 2 bases and J 2 bases, leaving 15 bases between the germline ends. Per germline, CDR1 KGHSH and CDR2 LQKENI. This CDR3 is built from 16 residues. CDR3 nucleotide sequence: TGTGCCAGCTCACCATGGACCGGGACACCACAAGAGACCCAGTACTTC. This gives the protein CASSPWTGTPQETQYF. Full variable domain (rest looked up from reference TRBV18 and TRBJ2-5): NAGVMQNPRHLVRRRGQEARLRCSPMKGHSHVYWYRQLPEEGLKFMVYLQKENIIDESGMPKERFSAEFPKEGPSILRIQQVVRGDSAAYFCASSPWTGTPQETQYFGPGTRLLVL.

V gene TRBV27 combines with J gene TRBJ2-1; 8 bases map to TRBD1. V shed 5 bases and J 8 bases; nucleotides not matched to a gene: 11. The CDR3 sequence is 15 residues long. Per the germline V gene, CDR1 is MNHEY and CDR2 is SMNVEV (reference sequence). The CDR3 coding sequence is TGTGCCAGCAGTACGACAGGGGCCGCAAGGGATGAGCAGTTCTTC. Its translation: CASSTTGAARDEQFF.

The chain carries TRBV5-1 and TRBJ2-2; TRBD1 matches 8 bases. Looked up from germline, CDR1 is SGHRS and CDR2 is YFSETQ. The CDR3 runs 15 residues. The V gene end was trimmed by 4 bases and the J gene end by 2 bases; junction bases not matched to a gene: 4. The CDR3: CASSPGTGNTGELFF. CDR3 coding DNA: TGCGCCAGCAGCCCCGGGACAGGAAACACCGGGGAGCTGTTTTTT.

This chain joins TRBV19 and TRBJ2-1, with D possibly TRBD1 on 6 matching bases. This CDR3 has 15 amino acids. V lost 6 bases and J 9 bases, leaving 21 bases between the germline ends. CDR1 is LNHDA and CDR2 is SQIVND in the germline V gene (reference sequence). The CDR3 here is CASSPFQGGIGEQFF. The DNA for the CDR3 is TGTGCCAGTAGCCCCTTTCAAGGGGGAATCGGTGAGCAGTTCTTC. The whole variable domain, filled in from reference TRBV19 and TRBJ2-1, reads DGGITQSPKYLFRKEGQNVTLSCEQNLNHDAMYWYRQDPGQGLRLIYYSQIVNDFQKGDIAEGYSVSREKKESFPLTVTSAQKNPTAFYLCASSPFQGGIGEQFFGPGTRLTVL.

This sequence joins TRBV14 and TRBJ1-3, with TRBD1 as a possible D gene (5 bases). Trimming cost V 4 bases and J 9 bases, with 31 bases left between them. Germline V gene sequence: CDR1 SGHDN, CDR2 FVKESK. This CDR3 has 19 amino acids. CDR3 bases: TGTGCCAGCAGCCCTAATGGCCAGACAGAGCTTACCCTTCGGGGCACCATATATTTT. This translates into CASSPNGQTELTLRGTIYF.